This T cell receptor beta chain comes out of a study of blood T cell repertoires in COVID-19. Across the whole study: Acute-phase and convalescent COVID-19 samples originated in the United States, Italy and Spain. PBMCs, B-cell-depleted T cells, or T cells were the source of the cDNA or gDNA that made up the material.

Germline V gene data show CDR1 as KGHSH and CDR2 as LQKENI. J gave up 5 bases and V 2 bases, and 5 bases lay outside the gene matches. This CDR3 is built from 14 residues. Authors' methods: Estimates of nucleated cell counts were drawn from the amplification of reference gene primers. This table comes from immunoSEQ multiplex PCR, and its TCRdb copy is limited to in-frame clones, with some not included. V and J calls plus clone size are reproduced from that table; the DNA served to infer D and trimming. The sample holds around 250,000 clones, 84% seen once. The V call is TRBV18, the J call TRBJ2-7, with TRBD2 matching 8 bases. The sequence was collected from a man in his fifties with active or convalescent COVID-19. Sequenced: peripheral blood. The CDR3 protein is CASSPGTSINEQYF. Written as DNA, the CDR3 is TGTGCCAGCTCACCAGGGACTAGTATCAACGAGCAGTACTTC. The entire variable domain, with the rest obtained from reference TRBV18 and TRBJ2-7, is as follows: NAGVMQNPRHLVRRRGQEARLRCSPMKGHSHVYWYRQLPEEGLKFMVYLQKENIIDESGMPKERFSAEFPKEGPSILRIQQVVRGDSAAYFCASSPGTSINEQYFGPGTRLTVT.